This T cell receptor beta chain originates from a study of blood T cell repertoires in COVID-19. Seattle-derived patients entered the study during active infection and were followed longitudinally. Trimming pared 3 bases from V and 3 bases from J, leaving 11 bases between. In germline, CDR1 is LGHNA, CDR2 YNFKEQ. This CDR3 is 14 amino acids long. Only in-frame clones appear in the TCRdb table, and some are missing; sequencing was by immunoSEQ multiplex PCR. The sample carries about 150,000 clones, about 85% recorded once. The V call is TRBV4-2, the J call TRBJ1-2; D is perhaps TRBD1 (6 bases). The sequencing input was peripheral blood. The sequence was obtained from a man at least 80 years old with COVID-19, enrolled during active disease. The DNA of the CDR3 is TGTGCCAGCAGCCAGCCAGGGGATCACTATGGCTACACCTTC. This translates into CASSQPGDHYGYTF.